Below, 24 T cell receptor beta chains from the same sample are listed, as sequenced in a study of T cell changes during pregnancy in multiple sclerosis. The protocol was immunoSEQ multiplex PCR, while the TCRdb copy is restricted to in-frame clones and leaves out a portion. The sample contains 45,000 to 50,000 clones, 92% of which appear only once. The sequencing here drew on CD4+ T cells from peripheral blood mononuclear cells, taken in the second trimester of pregnancy. Every receptor here comes from a female donor in good health, enrolled as a control in a pregnancy study.

V gene TRBV19 combines with J gene TRBJ1-5; D might be TRBD1 (5 bases). The CDR3 consists of 16 residues. Germline V gene lookup returns CDR1 LNHDA and CDR2 SQIVND (reference sequence). V was trimmed by 5 bases and J by 2 bases, leaving 16 bases between them. CDR3 sequence (DNA): TGTGCCAGTAGTGGGGCAGGGAAGATGGGCAATCAGCCCCAGCATTTT. Protein sequence: CASSGAGKMGNQPQHF.

A few counts support this clone. The chain links TRBV4-2 to TRBJ1-2; D is unclear. V was trimmed by 4 bases and J by 6 bases, leaving 18 bases between them. The CDR3 spans 15 residues. CDR1 is LGHNA and CDR2 is YNFKEQ in the germline V gene. Here the CDR3 reads CASSLTAERPNGYTF. Written as DNA, the CDR3 is TGTGCCAGCAGCCTCACAGCGGAGCGTCCGAATGGCTACACCTTC.

The chain joins TRBV30 to TRBJ2-7; tentatively, D is TRBD1 (5 bases). The CDR3 sequence is 13 residues long. The V gene lost 3 bases and the J gene lost 3 bases, with 12 bases spanning the gap. Germline assignment: CDR1 GTSNPN and CDR2 SVGIG (reference sequence). Written as DNA, the CDR3 is TGTGCCTGGAGGGGGCAAGGTTTCTACGAGCAGTACTTC. It translates to CAWRGQGFYEQYF.

This clone was recorded only once. This chain joins TRBV11-2 and TRBJ2-7, with a possible D match to TRBD2 (7 bases). V lost 1 base, J lost 3 bases, and 13 bases lay in between. Per germline, CDR1 SGHAT and CDR2 FQNNGV. This CDR3 has 15 residues. CDR3 sequence reads: CASSLVGGASYEQYF. The CDR3 DNA sequence: TGTGCCAGCAGCTTAGTGGGGGGGGCCAGCTACGAGCAGTACTTC.

The rearrangement joins TRBV27 to TRBJ1-2, with D possibly TRBD1 on 5 matching bases. Germline V gives CDR1 MNHEY, CDR2 SMNVEV (reference sequence). The CDR3 runs 15 residues. The V and J ends lost 0 bases and 4 bases respectively, with 12 bases between them. The CDR3 is CASSLSSGNPYGYTF. In nucleotides, the CDR3 is TGTGCCAGCAGTTTATCGTCAGGGAATCCCTATGGCTACACCTTC.

The CDR3 DNA sequence: TGTGCCAGCAGCCCAGGGCTCCGAACCGGGGAGCTGTTTTTT. Translating gives CASSPGLRTGELFF. This chain links TRBV6-5 with TRBJ2-2; possibly TRBD1 for D (5 bases). CDR1 is MNHEY, CDR2 SVGAGI, per germline. With 6 bases removed from V and 5 bases from J, the gap between germline ends came to 13 bases. This CDR3 contains 14 residues.

The genes are TRBV7-2 and TRBJ1-5, with 10 positions matching TRBD1. Germline V CDR1 and CDR2: SGHTA, FQGNSA. The CDR3 runs to 16 residues. V shed 5 bases, J shed 2 bases, and the junction held 6 bases outside the gene matches. Written as DNA, the CDR3 is TGTGCCAGCAGCCTGACAGGGGGCGGAGGCAATCAGCCCCAGCATTTT. Its translation is CASSLTGGGGNQPQHF.

The V and J genes are TRBV6-5 and TRBJ1-1, with D maybe TRBD1 (5 bases). The CDR3 runs 14 residues. The germline CDR1 and CDR2 sequences are MNHEY and SVGAGI. V lost 5 bases and J 4 bases, leaving 14 bases between the germline ends. This CDR3 reads CASSIGHTATEAFF. The CDR3 region has the DNA TGTGCCAGCAGTATTGGACATACCGCCACTGAAGCTTTCTTT.

V is TRBV6-5 and J is TRBJ2-1, with 12 bases identical to TRBD2. Trimming removed 4 bases from V and 7 bases from J; junction bases left unmatched: 5. Germline loops: CDR1 MNHEY, CDR2 SVGAGI. The CDR3 runs 15 residues. This CDR3 reads CASSSSGGAANEQFF. The CDR3 nucleotides are TGTGCCAGCAGTTCTAGCGGGGGGGCCGCTAATGAGCAGTTCTTC.

The rearrangement uses TRBV19 and TRBJ2-3, with D perhaps TRBD2 (7 bases). Trimming removed 7 bases at V and 7 bases at J, with 15 bases between. Germline V CDR1 and CDR2: LNHDA, SQIVND (reference sequence). The CDR3 extends over 13 amino acids. The CDR3 nucleotides are TGTGCCAGTACGGCGGGGGCCCCGTATACGCAGTATTTT. This gives the protein CASTAGAPYTQYF.

The chain links TRBV5-1 to TRBJ2-1; TRBD1 matches at 7 bases. This CDR3 spans 15 amino acids. The germline V gene encodes CDR1 SGHRS and CDR2 YFSETQ. After removal of 3 bases from V and 7 bases from J, the junction contained 10 bases not matched to a gene. CDR3 region: CASSSDTNRGNEQFF. In nucleotides, the CDR3 is TGCGCCAGCAGCTCCGACACGAACAGGGGAAATGAGCAGTTCTTC.

J is TRBJ1-6 and V is TRBV19, with 8 bases fitting TRBD1. J was trimmed by 3 bases and V by 5 bases; bases with no gene match: 9. CDR1 is LNHDA, CDR2 SQIVND, per germline (reference sequence). The CDR3 is 17 amino acids. DNA of the CDR3: TGTGCCAGTAGTGTGTCCGGGACAGGTATCTATAATTCACCCCTCCACTTT. Its protein product is CASSVSGTGIYNSPLHF.

This sequence joins TRBV4-3 and TRBJ1-4; the D gene is possibly TRBD1 (5 bases). Trimming cost V 0 bases and J 1 base, with 18 bases left between them. The CDR3 has 19 amino acids. In germline, CDR1 is LGHNA, CDR2 YSLEER. Here the CDR3 reads CASSQDMGGEVLTNEKLFF. CDR3 bases: TGCGCCAGCAGCCAAGATATGGGGGGGGAAGTTTTAACTAATGAAAAACTGTTTTTT.

The V gene is TRBV4-1, the J gene TRBJ1-5; 9 nucleotides line up with TRBD1. The length of the CDR3 is 18 residues. V trimming: 4 bases; J trimming: 1 base; junction bases outside the gene matches: 11. Germline CDR1 MGHRA, CDR2 YSYEKL. DNA for the CDR3: TGCGCCAGCAGCCCCCACCGGGACAGGGAGAGGAGCAATCAGCCCCAGCATTTT. Its translation: CASSPHRDRERSNQPQHF.

V gene TRBV5-6 combines with J gene TRBJ1-2, with a weak D call TRBD1 (6 bases). Germline-derived CDR1 and CDR2 are SGHDT and YYEEEE. Trimming pared 1 base from V and 6 bases from J, leaving 13 bases between. The CDR3 is 14 residues long. This CDR3 reads CASSLPNRADGYTF. The CDR3 nucleotides are TGTGCCAGCAGCTTGCCCAACAGGGCCGATGGCTACACCTTC. The full variable domain, in which reference TRBV5-6 and TRBJ1-2 provide the parts outside the CDR3, is DAGVTQSPTHLIKTRGQQVTLRCSPKSGHDTVSWYQQALGQGPQFIFQYYEEEERQRGNFPDRFSGHQFPNYSSELNVNALLLGDSALYLCASSLPNRADGYTFGSGTRLTVV.

V is TRBV6-6 and J is TRBJ2-7; D ambiguous. The CDR3 has 13 residues. Trimming left V 9 bases short and J 0 bases short, with 12 bases between. Germline CDR1 is MNHNY and CDR2 is SVGAGI (reference sequence). The CDR3 region is CASTNRISYEQYF. The CDR3 DNA sequence: TGTGCCAGTACGAACAGAATCTCCTACGAGCAGTACTTC.

This chain connects TRBV4-3 to TRBJ2-5; D might be TRBD2 (6 bases). The ends were cut back, 3 bases at V and 5 bases at J, with 19 bases in the middle. The CDR3 covers 16 residues. From germline, CDR1 is LGHNA and CDR2 YSLEER. The CDR3 sequence is CASSQRGRGAGETQYF. CDR3 in DNA: TGCGCCAGCAGCCAGCGGGGTCGAGGGGCTGGGGAGACCCAGTACTTC.

The rearrangement joins TRBV9 to TRBJ2-5, with TRBD1 matching over 10 bases. The CDR3 runs to 15 residues. CDR1 is SGDLS, CDR2 YYNGEE, per germline. V shed 3 bases and J 4 bases; nucleotides not matched to a gene: 6. The CDR3 DNA reads TGTGCCAGCAGCGCCCGGGACAGGGGTGGAGAGACCCAGTACTTC. It encodes CASSARDRGGETQYF.

The chain uses TRBV7-2 and TRBJ2-2; 8 bases align to TRBD2. CDR3 size: 14 residues. The V segment lost 3 bases and the J segment 6 bases; nucleotides outside the gene matches: 3. From germline, CDR1 is SGHTA and CDR2 FQGNSA. The CDR3 spells CASSLTSVPGELFF. In DNA form, the CDR3 reads TGTGCCAGCAGCTTGACTAGCGTGCCCGGGGAGCTGTTTTTT.

The CDR3 is CASSLAWSDRQETQYF. The CDR3 DNA reads as TGTGCCAGCAGCTTAGCTTGGTCGGACAGACAAGAGACCCAGTACTTC. V gene TRBV11-3 combines with J gene TRBJ2-5, with a weak D call TRBD1 (6 bases). Germline V gene sequence: CDR1 SGHNT, CDR2 YENEEA. Deletions cut 1 base from V and 2 bases from J, with 14 bases between. The CDR3 has 16 residues.

The gene calls are TRBV18 and TRBJ2-5; 8 nucleotides line up with TRBD1. This CDR3 region has 15 residues. The V gene end was trimmed by 2 bases and the J gene end by 5 bases; junction bases not matched to a gene: 7. Germline loops: CDR1 KGHSH, CDR2 LQKENI. The CDR3 loop is CASSPSQGARETQYF. The CDR3, as DNA: TGTGCCAGCTCACCATCTCAGGGGGCGCGTGAGACCCAGTACTTC.

The rearrangement uses TRBV11-3 and TRBJ2-3; 8 bases line up with TRBD2. Germline trimming cut 5 bases from V and 5 bases from J; bases unmatched to any gene: 9. CDR3 length equals 15 residues. Germline V gene data show CDR1 as SGHNT and CDR2 as YENEEA. The CDR3 here is CASSPRRGVEDTQYF. In DNA, the CDR3 is TGTGCCAGCAGCCCTAGGCGGGGGGTGGAAGATACGCAGTATTTT.

This clone was detected once. V usage is TRBV5-1 and J usage is TRBJ2-7; unclear D gene. Germline lookup yields CDR1 SGHRS and CDR2 YFSETQ. The CDR3 spans 13 residues. With 3 bases removed from V and 1 base from J, the gap between germline ends came to 8 bases. The DNA for the CDR3 is TGCGCCAGCAGCTCTGGCAGTTCCTACGAGCAGTACTTC. Protein sequence: CASSSGSSYEQYF. The variable domain in full, with the rest retrieved from reference TRBV5-1 and TRBJ2-7, is KAGVTQTPRYLIKTRGQQVTLSCSPISGHRSVSWYQQTPGQGLQFLFEYFSETQRNKGNFPGRFSGRQFSNSRSEMNVSTLELGDSALYLCASSSGSSYEQYFGPGTRLTVT.

The V gene is TRBV30, the J gene TRBJ1-2, with 7 nucleotides matching TRBD1. V was pared by 0 bases and J by 2 bases, with 3 bases of the junction left unmatched. The germline V gene has CDR1 GTSNPN and CDR2 SVGIG (reference sequence). The CDR3 runs to 14 residues. This CDR3 is CAWSVLDRNYGYTF. The CDR3 nucleotides read TGTGCCTGGAGTGTACTGGACAGGAACTATGGCTACACCTTC.